The clone carrying this T cell receptor (beta chain) appeared many times. The antigen is not known. TCRdb itself ran the reads through MiXCR, one entry per CDR3 protein. This table holds fewer than 950,000 distinct CDR3 sequences, about 31% found once. The sample comes from a study of T cell repertoires in cytomegalovirus infection. At the level of the study: Both CMV infection and a matching HLA type were indicated by public TCR beta signatures. Findings and limits, study-wide: The response measured ex vivo was dominated by TCR beta clonotypes (HLA-C-restricted and CMV-specific). Public TCR beta family frequency separated CMV-and-HLA carriers, including in an independent cohort.

The source is a human donor in good health (CMV status not recorded). Some clones in this sample may be carry-over from other donors' samples. The sequencing used cultured CD8+ T cells from PBMCs, collected from culture after CMV antigen stimulation.

The CDR3 sequence: CASSLSGGSYTF. Here the CDR3 DNA reads TGTGCCAGCAGCTTATCAGGGGGCTCCTACACCTTC. This chain links TRBV7-6 with TRBJ1-2; 8 bases are a match to TRBD1. The V and J ends lost 2 bases and 10 bases, in that order; junction bases with no gene match: 3. Germline CDR1 is SGHVS and CDR2 is FNYEAQ. The CDR3 sequence is 12 residues long.